The rows below give T cell receptor beta chains drawn from one sample of a study of cytomegalovirus exposure and HLA in healthy donors. The protocol was immunoSEQ multiplex PCR, while the TCRdb copy is restricted to in-frame clones and leaves out a portion. The data contain 240,000 or so clones, roughly 87% of them seen just once; the ten biggest clones take up 5% to 6%. Sequencing was carried out using PBMCs. These receptors all come from a woman in her thirties or forties in good health and CMV-seropositive. Each CDR3 is given with its conserved first and last residue. Part of the rows lack a size; the others show once, few, many or a class for expanded clones.

clone_size v_call cdr3_aa
- TRBV29-1 CSVLPLGGSWNEQFF
- TRBV5-6 CASSRTSGGNEQFF
few TRBV19 CASRVEPEFSGNTIYF
- TRBV28 CASSSPMEGGYTF
- TRBV18 CASSPTPQAEQYF
- TRBV29-1 CSVEGLAGGLGSYNEQFF
- TRBV27 CASSLLGSNYGYTF
- TRBV9 CASSIGTGGRGYTF
- TRBV4-2 CASSPRVTRETGELFF
- TRBV27 CASSLSMWGDNEQFF
- TRBV9 CASSESGPTDTQYF
- TRBV7-7 CASSLGAGGEQYF
- TRBV6-6 CASTYSRGSYNEQFF
- TRBV5-1 CASSVRQESWETQYF
- TRBV7-9 CSSSDRRGNTEAFF
- TRBV7-9 CASSLVYSPLHF
- TRBV2 CASSEPDRVTEAFF
- TRBV7-6 CASSPGQGSNQPQHF
- TRBV4-3 CASSQEQGAGNTIYF
- TRBV5-1 CASSLQGRGAYEQYF
- TRBV6-1 CASSDRGQPSGANVLTF
- TRBV9 CASSVRAELTEAFF
- TRBV10-3 CATVDSNYGYTF
- TRBV7-6 CASSSGANSGNTIYF
- TRBV14 CASSQAFDRGHEQYF
- TRBV7-6 CASTPARGPPDTQYF
- TRBV6-5 CASSYTGGEQFF
- TRBV10-2 CASSPSSYNSPLHF
- TRBV4-2 CASSQAAGTGTNNEQFF
- TRBV30 CAWSTSGLGQPQHF
- TRBV14 CASSQVAGNYGYTF
- TRBV11-3 CASRIRQGSRYEQYF
- TRBV30 CALKIAGGPTGELFF
- TRBV4-2 CASSQVGQNQETQYF
- TRBV11-2 CASSSLTGTNVLTF
few TRBV18 CASSPSGTVHYNEQFF
- TRBV11-2 CASSPGLAGGYEQFF
- TRBV5-1 CASSVGQGGFRRSTEAFF
- TRBV7-3 CASSLTGQGKDTQYF